This T cell receptor beta chain was found in a study of persistence of HIV-infected CD4 T cells. Overlapping HIV-1 Gag 15-mer peptides at approximately 1 ug per peptide per mL were used. CD40L/CD69 double-negative CD45RO-high memory CD4+ T cells were collected. Sequencing used immunoSEQ version 4 in survey mode. Some clones are missing from TCRdb's copy, which holds only in-frame ones; the method was immunoSEQ multiplex PCR. Here the sample spans 38,000 or so clones, under 90% being singletons. The germline CDR1 and CDR2 sequences are DFQATT and SNEGSKA (reference sequence). The V gene lost 3 bases and the J gene lost 10 bases, with 16 bases spanning the gap. The CDR3 runs to 14 residues. With respect to this clone: What it recognizes is unknown.

Overall study findings and caveats: Bulk TCR data could not be restricted to HIV-1-infected CMV-responding cells. Antigen-responding cells were enriched for degenerate expanded CDR3beta sequences.

V usage is TRBV20-1 and J usage is TRBJ1-6, with a possible D match to TRBD1 (5 bases). The specimen was cultured CD4+ T cells from PBMCs, collected from a patient who received antiretroviral therapy. This clonotype was obtained from an adult with HIV. The donor label of this sample is uncertain. CDR3 DNA: TGCAGTGCTAGTGGGGACGAACACCCCTCACCCCTCCACTTT. This sequence encodes CSASGDEHPSPLHF.